The 10 T cell receptor beta chains given below trace back to one sample, sequenced in a study of cytomegalovirus exposure and HLA in healthy donors. The PCR contained 60 Vbeta and 13 Jbeta primers. Repertoires were generated with immunoSEQ multiplex PCR, while TCRdb's copy carries only in-frame clones and drops some. The repertoire holds approximately 140,000 clones, with around 79% as singletons. Sample: PBMCs. These TCRs come from a human donor in good health.

This clone was seen a single time. The junction and the germline gene differ at one end; a read error may be behind it. The V and J genes are TRBV6-1 and TRBJ1-5; no clear D. CDR3 length: 14 amino acids. In germline, CDR1 is MNHNS, CDR2 SASEGT. The CDR3 DNA sequence: TGTGCCAGCAATGAAGTGTATAGCAATCAGCCCCAGCATTTT. Residues: CASNEVYSNQPQHF.

The chain employs TRBV6-5 and TRBJ1-2; D ambiguous. The CDR3 contains 14 residues. Trimming left V 5 bases short and J 2 bases short, with 12 bases between. Germline-derived CDR1 and CDR2 are MNHEY and SVGAGI. CDR3 protein: CASSPPGGNYGYTF. The CDR3 DNA reads as TGTGCCAGCAGTCCTCCGGGAGGGAACTATGGCTACACCTTC.

This clone was counted between two and nine times. The V gene is TRBV4-1, the J gene TRBJ2-6, with a tentative D call TRBD1 (5 bases). The CDR3 contains 17 residues. CDR1 MGHRA and CDR2 YSYEKL come from the germline V gene. With 3 bases removed from V and 4 bases from J, the gap between germline ends came to 16 bases. CDR3 residues: CASSQDPPGPGANVLTF. The CDR3 coding sequence is TGCGCCAGCAGCCAGGACCCCCCAGGGCCGGGGGCCAACGTCCTGACTTTC.

The rearrangement links TRBV6-5 to TRBJ1-6; D not resolved. The germline V gene has CDR1 MNHEY and CDR2 SVGAGI. The CDR3 contains 16 residues. V lost 4 bases to trimming and J lost 7 bases, with 17 bases between them. For the CDR3, the DNA is TGTGCCAGCAGTTCCCCGACCCGACGGAGGAATTCACCCCTCCACTTT. Amino acids: CASSSPTRRRNSPLHF.

The chain combines TRBV27 with TRBJ2-1; TRBD2 agrees at 11 bases. J lost 3 bases, V lost 8 bases, and 3 bases had no gene match. Germline loops: CDR1 MNHEY, CDR2 SMNVEV (reference sequence). This CDR3 has 14 residues. The CDR3 spells CASGSGGVYNEQFF. DNA for the CDR3: TGTGCCAGCGGTAGCGGGGGGGTCTACAATGAGCAGTTCTTC.

V and J are TRBV7-9 and TRBJ1-2, with D perhaps TRBD1 (5 bases). CDR3 size: 14 residues. Trimming left V 1 base short and J 7 bases short, with 13 bases between. In germline, CDR1 is SEHNR, CDR2 FQNEAQ (reference sequence). The CDR3 spells CASSLDIREGGYTF. The CDR3 coding sequence is TGTGCCAGCAGCTTAGACATCAGGGAGGGTGGCTACACCTTC.

V gene TRBV6-4 combines with J gene TRBJ1-1; TRBD1 aligns across 9 bases. Losses at the gene ends were 3 bases for V and 7 bases for J; bases not matched to a gene: 9. In germline, CDR1 is MRHNA, CDR2 SNTAGT. The CDR3 runs 15 residues. The DNA of the CDR3 is TGTGCCAGCAGTGAAACTGGACAGGGGAATGGTGAAGCTTTCTTT. It translates to CASSETGQGNGEAFF.

The V gene is TRBV28, the J gene TRBJ2-2; 7 nucleotides line up with TRBD1. Trimming cost V 5 bases and J 1 base; bases outside gene matches: 4. CDR3 length: 15 residues. Looked up from germline, CDR1 is MDHEN and CDR2 is SYDVKM. The CDR3 reads CASSAGTENTGELFF. The CDR3 bases are TGTGCCAGCAGTGCCGGGACAGAGAACACCGGGGAGCTGTTTTTT. Supplemented by reference TRBV28 and TRBJ2-2, the full variable domain reads DVKVTQSSRYLVKRTGEKVFLECVQDMDHENMFWYRQDPGLGLRLIYFSYDVKMKEKGDIPEGYSVSREKKERFSLILESASTNQTSMYLCASSAGTENTGELFFGEGSRLTVL.

The V call is TRBV28, the J call TRBJ2-1; TRBD2 matches at 11 bases. V shed 3 bases, J shed 4 bases, and the junction held 11 bases outside the gene matches. This CDR3 comprises 18 residues. Germline V gene sequence: CDR1 MDHEN, CDR2 SYDVKM. CDR3 residues: CASSLFASGRKPYNEQFF. The CDR3 DNA reads TGTGCCAGCAGTTTGTTCGCTAGCGGGAGGAAACCTTACAATGAGCAGTTCTTC.

The chain employs TRBV5-4 and TRBJ2-5, with TRBD2 as a possible D gene (5 bases). The ends were cut back, 2 bases at V and 5 bases at J, with 10 bases in the middle. The CDR3 contains 13 residues. The germline gives CDR1 SGHNT, CDR2 YYREEE (reference sequence). CDR3 sequence (DNA): TGTGCCAGCAGCTTAGAGAGGGATGAGACCCAGTACTTC. Protein: CASSLERDETQYF.